These 29 T cell receptor beta chains were all obtained from the same sample, sequenced in a study of post-analysis software for immune sequencing data. Unique molecular identifiers were carried by the TCR beta cDNA libraries. TCRdb called the PCR reads again in MiXCR, with one record for every CDR3 protein. The repertoire includes hundreds of thousands of distinct CDR3 sequences, roughly 27% of them detected once, and around 0.55% sits in the top ten. Their antigen targets remain unknown. General study results and limits: Relative to controls, patients had five TRBV segments at higher frequency, with TRBV5-6, TRBV5-1 and TRBV20-1 among these.

Sequencing was carried out using blood. The receptors were sampled from a girl under 18 with multiple sclerosis.

A remark on this clonotype: At one end, the junction sequence differs from germline, possibly due to a read error. The V call is TRBV6-5, the J call TRBJ1-2; the D gene is possibly TRBD1 (5 bases). This CDR3 region has 10 residues. Germline values: CDR1 MNHEY, CDR2 SVGAGI. CDR3 nucleotides: TGCGCGACAGAAGACTATGGCTACACCTTC. Protein: CATEDYGYTF.

The chain employs TRBV29-1 and TRBJ2-1; the D gene is possibly TRBD1 (5 bases). Germline CDR1 and CDR2: SQVTM and ANQGSEA. The CDR3 extends over 14 amino acids. V dropped 1 base and J dropped 0 bases, with 7 bases sitting between them. As DNA, the CDR3 is TGCAGCGTTGAAGCAGGGCGCTCCTACAATGAGCAGTTCTTC. Translating it yields CSVEAGRSYNEQFF.

The chain joins TRBV28 to TRBJ2-5, with D possibly TRBD2 on 6 matching bases. V was clipped by 2 bases and J by 3 bases, with 13 bases between them. This CDR3 region has 15 residues. From germline, CDR1 is MDHEN and CDR2 SYDVKM. DNA for the CDR3: TGTGCCAGCAGTTTAGTAGGGACTTTCAAAGAGACCCAGTACTTC. Its translation: CASSLVGTFKETQYF.

The chain uses TRBV29-1 and TRBJ2-3; 7 nucleotides line up with TRBD1. Germline loops: CDR1 SQVTM, CDR2 ANQGSEA. V lost 5 bases, J lost 4 bases, and 6 bases stayed unmatched. There are 13 residues in the CDR3. In DNA form, the CDR3 reads TGCAGCGTTCCGACAGGGATACCAGATACGCAGTATTTT. Translation gives CSVPTGIPDTQYF.

This clonotype was seen just once. The chain carries TRBV20-1 and TRBJ2-1; 7 bases match TRBD2. The J call may be mistaken, given a closer DNA end match to TRBJ2-7. This CDR3 has 15 residues. Germline V gives CDR1 DFQATT, CDR2 SNEGSKA (reference sequence). The CDR3, as DNA: TGCAGTGCTAATGAAAGGCTAGCGGACTACAATGAGCAGTACTTC. Its protein product is CSANERLADYNEQYF.

The chain carries TRBV3-1 and TRBJ2-3, with a tentative D call TRBD2 (5 bases). The ends were cut back, 5 bases at V and 4 bases at J, with 16 bases in the middle. The CDR3 covers 15 residues. The germline V gene encodes CDR1 LGHDT and CDR2 YNNKEL (reference sequence). This CDR3 reads CASSSTPSSPDTQYF. DNA for the CDR3: TGTGCCAGCAGCTCAACCCCTAGCAGCCCAGATACGCAGTATTTT.

A remark on this clonotype: One junction end does not reproduce the germline sequence, and a read error may be involved. J is TRBJ1-2 and V is TRBV6-6; 7 bases agree with TRBD1. Germline CDR1 MNHNY, CDR2 SVGAGI (reference sequence). CDR3 length equals 14 residues. The CDR3 is CASSAGQRNYGYIF. The CDR3 DNA reads TGTGCCAGCAGTGCGGGACAGCGAAACTATGGCTACATCTTC.

In the case of this clonotype: The germline gene is not matched at one end of the junction; a read error may be the cause. The CDR3 reads CASKPIRDPTDMQYF. The CDR3 bases are TGTGCCAGCAAACCAATCCGGGACCCAACAGATATGCAGTATTTT. The chain employs TRBV6-5 and TRBJ2-3; D assignment may be TRBD1 or TRBD2 (5 bases each). CDR1 and CDR2 from the germline V gene are MNHEY and SVGAGI. The CDR3 is made up of 15 amino acids.

V and J are TRBV27 and TRBJ2-5; 8 positions match TRBD1. The better agreement between TRBJ2-7 and the DNA end casts doubt on the J call. This CDR3 has 15 amino acids. Germline V gene lookup returns CDR1 MNHEY and CDR2 SMNVEV (reference sequence). The CDR3 DNA reads TGTGCCAGCAGTCTCTTGGGGACAGGAAACTACGAGCAGTACTTC. Translated, it gives CASSLLGTGNYEQYF.

The genes are TRBV20-1 and TRBJ2-7; maybe TRBD2 (6 bases). V was clipped by 6 bases and J by 11 bases, with 29 bases between them. The CDR3 consists of 15 residues. CDR1 is DFQATT and CDR2 is SNEGSKA in the germline V gene (reference sequence). The CDR3 loop reads CSATQTGTAWGTKYF. The DNA of the CDR3 is TGCAGTGCCACACAGACCGGGACTGCCTGGGGGACCAAGTACTTC.

The sample holds a few counts of this clonotype. The chain recombines TRBV20-1 with TRBJ2-7, with a weak D call TRBD1 (5 bases). The V gene lost 3 bases and the J gene lost 5 bases, with 26 bases spanning the gap. Per the germline V gene, CDR1 is DFQATT and CDR2 is SNEGSKA (reference sequence). This CDR3 comprises 17 residues. In nucleotides, the CDR3 is TGCAGTGCTAGGTTCCTTAGCCCTACAGGAATAAACCACGAGCAGTACTTC. This encodes CSARFLSPTGINHEQYF.

In this sample, this clonotype turned up a few times. J is TRBJ2-7 and V is TRBV2; unclear D gene. Germline V gene data show CDR1 as SNHLY and CDR2 as FYNNEI. Trimming removed 6 bases at V and 2 bases at J, with 14 bases between. This CDR3 region has 14 residues. The CDR3 spells CASSGSGQAYEQYF. In DNA, the CDR3 is TGTGCCAGCAGCGGGTCAGGCCAGGCCTACGAGCAGTACTTC.

This clonotype was counted a few times. V usage is TRBV5-5 and J usage is TRBJ1-4; D unresolved. This CDR3 is 11 amino acids long. The ends were cut back, 7 bases at V and 4 bases at J, with 5 bases in the middle. Germline CDR1 is SGHKS and CDR2 is YYEKEE (reference sequence). This CDR3 is CASGFNEKLFF. CDR3 nucleotide sequence: TGTGCCAGCGGATTTAATGAAAAACTGTTTTTT.

The chain couples TRBV7-2 to TRBJ2-4; tentatively, D is TRBD1 or TRBD2 (5 bases each). The CDR3 has 17 residues. V dropped 5 bases and J dropped 1 base, with 18 bases sitting between them. The germline CDR1 and CDR2 sequences are SGHTA and FQGNSA. CDR3 loop: CASSPGHGAYAKNIQYF. The CDR3 region has the DNA TGTGCCAGCAGCCCAGGCCACGGGGCATATGCCAAAAACATTCAGTACTTC. The whole variable domain, filled in from reference TRBV7-2 and TRBJ2-4, reads GAGVSQSPSNKVTEKGKDVELRCDPISGHTALYWYRQSLGQGLEFLIYFQGNSAPDKSGLPSDRFSAERTGGSVSTLTIQRTQQEDSAVYLCASSPGHGAYAKNIQYFGAGTRLSVL.

Many counts were recorded for this clonotype. This chain uses TRBV4-1 with TRBJ2-3, with a weak D call TRBD1 (6 bases). Germline V gene data show CDR1 as MGHRA and CDR2 as YSYEKL. Trimming took 2 bases from V and 3 from J, leaving 21 bases between them. This CDR3 region has 18 residues. The CDR3 nucleotides are TGCGCCAGCAGCCAACTAACTCCTTCGGCGGACAGAACAGATACGCAGTATTTT. This gives the protein CASSQLTPSADRTDTQYF.

Of note for this clonotype: Sequence at one end of the junction differs from germline and may be a read error. V is TRBV24-1 and J is TRBJ2-1; a weak D match, TRBD1 (6 bases). This CDR3 has 15 amino acids. Germline-derived CDR1 and CDR2 are KGHDR and SFDVKD. The CDR3 protein is CVTSGGPSSYNEQFF. DNA of the CDR3: TGTGTCACCAGTGGGGGCCCTAGCTCCTACAATGAGCAGTTCTTC.

The V call is TRBV6-4, the J call TRBJ2-1, with unresolved D. The V end was cut by 2 bases, the J end by 5 bases, with 10 bases between. The CDR3 loop spans 14 amino acids. Looked up from germline, CDR1 is MRHNA and CDR2 is SNTAGT. This chain's CDR3 is CASSDQGGHNEQFF. In nucleotides, the CDR3 is TGTGCCAGCAGTGACCAAGGTGGCCACAATGAGCAGTTCTTC.

The CDR3 sequence: CASSQEPPKSTQYF. Here the CDR3 DNA reads TGTGCCAGCAGCCAAGAACCTCCAAAGTCAACGCAGTATTTT. The chain has TRBV3-1 and TRBJ2-3; no firm D call. Germline CDR1 is LGHDT and CDR2 is YNNKEL (reference sequence). Trimming stripped 0 bases from V and 9 bases from J, with 13 bases between. The CDR3 has 14 residues.

In this sample, this clonotype turned up a few times. The CDR3 here is CASRGGIQETQYF. CDR3 in DNA: TGTGCCAGCAGGGGCGGGATTCAAGAGACCCAGTACTTC. The chain has TRBV7-2 and TRBJ2-5; D is perhaps TRBD2 (6 bases). Germline CDR1 and CDR2: SGHTA and FQGNSA. The length of the CDR3 is 13 residues. Trimming removed 6 bases at V and 2 bases at J, with 10 bases between. Variable domain in full (rest from reference TRBV7-2 and TRBJ2-5): GAGVSQSPSNKVTEKGKDVELRCDPISGHTALYWYRQSLGQGLEFLIYFQGNSAPDKSGLPSDRFSAERTGGSVSTLTIQRTQQEDSAVYLCASRGGIQETQYFGPGTRLLVL.

This clonotype was seen a few times. The chain is built from TRBV29-1 and TRBJ2-3, with TRBD2 matching 9 bases. Looked up from germline, CDR1 is SQVTM and CDR2 is ANQGSEA. This CDR3 spans 16 amino acids. With 6 bases clipped from V and 8 bases from J, the junction kept 18 bases outside the gene matches. CDR3 sequence (DNA): TGCAGCGTCCACACCAGCTGGGGCGGGAGGGCCGGTACGCAGTATTTT. Protein: CSVHTSWGGRAGTQYF.

To note about this clonotype: One end of the junction fails to match germline, which may point to a read error. The J gene is TRBJ1-2, the V gene TRBV6-7; TRBD1 might be the D (5 bases). TRBV6-7 is an ORF, with its function uncertain. This CDR3 is 15 amino acids long. CDR3 sequence (DNA): TGCGCCAGCAGTTACTTGAGGGGCCAGGACTATGGCTACACCTTC. It is translated as CASSYLRGQDYGYTF.

This clonotype was counted only a few times. The chain employs TRBV12-3 or TRBV12-4 and TRBJ2-5; no definite D call. The CDR3 sequence is 13 residues long. Trimming removed 3 bases from V and 3 bases from J, with 8 bases in between. DNA of the CDR3: TGTGCCAGCAGTTTCTCGGAAGAAGAGACCCAGTACTTC. Translated: CASSFSEEETQYF.

This clonotype is a singleton in its sample. The V call is TRBV18, the J call TRBJ2-3; the match to TRBD2 covers 10 bases. Germline loops: CDR1 KGHSH, CDR2 LQKENI. This CDR3 has 18 amino acids. V shed 3 bases, J shed 0 bases, and the junction held 9 bases outside the gene matches. DNA for the CDR3: TGTGCCAGCTCACCTTTACGGACTAGCGGTTATAGCACAGATACGCAGTATTTT. It translates to CASSPLRTSGYSTDTQYF.

This chain uses TRBV7-2 with TRBJ1-5; D not resolved. This CDR3 is 15 amino acids long. Per the germline V gene, CDR1 is SGHTA and CDR2 is FQGNSA. Trimming removed 3 bases at V and 4 bases at J, with 13 bases between. The CDR3 nucleotides read TGTGCCAGCAGCTTGATCATAAATGGGAATCAGCCCCAGCATTTT. Translated, it gives CASSLIINGNQPQHF.

This clonotype was found a few times. The gene calls are TRBV7-9 and TRBJ2-7, with 9 bases matching TRBD1. The CDR3 is made up of 14 amino acids. Germline V lookup: CDR1 SEHNR, CDR2 FQNEAQ (reference sequence). J gave up 2 bases and V 5 bases, and 4 bases lay outside the gene matches. Here the CDR3 DNA reads TGTGCCAGCAGCGGGGACAGGGTGCCCTACGAGCAGTACTTC. As protein: CASSGDRVPYEQYF.

V gene TRBV29-1 combines with J gene TRBJ2-3, with D perhaps TRBD2 (5 bases). Trimming pared 4 bases from V and 3 bases from J, leaving 11 bases between. Per germline, CDR1 SQVTM and CDR2 ANQGSEA. The CDR3 totals 13 residues. CDR3 sequence (DNA): TGCAGCGTTGGAAGACTATTGACAGATACGCAGTATTTT. This encodes CSVGRLLTDTQYF.

This clonotype has more than one count but fewer than ten. The J gene is TRBJ2-7, the V gene TRBV4-3, with D unclear. Germline V gene sequence: CDR1 LGHNA, CDR2 YSLEER. This CDR3 region has 14 residues. Trimming took off 1 base at V and 3 bases at J, with 10 bases between the two ends. CDR3 in amino acids: CASSQVQFGYEQYF. In nucleotides, the CDR3 is TGCGCCAGCAGCCAAGTTCAGTTCGGCTACGAGCAGTACTTC.

This chain uses TRBV5-1 with TRBJ2-7, with 8 bases lining up with TRBD1. Per the germline V gene, CDR1 is SGHRS and CDR2 is YFSETQ. The CDR3 has 14 residues. V dropped 3 bases and J dropped 1; count of bases not matched to a gene: 3. The DNA for the CDR3 is TGCGCCAGCAGCTGCGACAGGGGTTCCTACGAGCAGTACTTC. This sequence encodes CASSCDRGSYEQYF.

This clonotype has a handful of counts. This rearrangement joins TRBV7-8 to TRBJ2-3; the D gene is possibly TRBD1 (5 bases). Germline V lookup: CDR1 SGHVS, CDR2 FQNEAQ. V dropped 1 base and J dropped 0 bases, with 11 bases sitting between them. This CDR3 spans 16 amino acids. The CDR3 DNA reads TGTGCCAGCAGCTTAGAAGGGGTAGCCAGCACAGATACGCAGTATTTT. Protein: CASSLEGVASTDTQYF. Combining the CDR3 with reference TRBV7-8 and TRBJ2-3 gives the whole variable domain GAGVSQSPRYKVAKRGQDVALRCDPISGHVSLFWYQQALGQGPEFLTYFQNEAQLDKSGLPSDRFFAERPEGSVSTLKIQRTQQEDSAVYLCASSLEGVASTDTQYFGPGTRLTVL.